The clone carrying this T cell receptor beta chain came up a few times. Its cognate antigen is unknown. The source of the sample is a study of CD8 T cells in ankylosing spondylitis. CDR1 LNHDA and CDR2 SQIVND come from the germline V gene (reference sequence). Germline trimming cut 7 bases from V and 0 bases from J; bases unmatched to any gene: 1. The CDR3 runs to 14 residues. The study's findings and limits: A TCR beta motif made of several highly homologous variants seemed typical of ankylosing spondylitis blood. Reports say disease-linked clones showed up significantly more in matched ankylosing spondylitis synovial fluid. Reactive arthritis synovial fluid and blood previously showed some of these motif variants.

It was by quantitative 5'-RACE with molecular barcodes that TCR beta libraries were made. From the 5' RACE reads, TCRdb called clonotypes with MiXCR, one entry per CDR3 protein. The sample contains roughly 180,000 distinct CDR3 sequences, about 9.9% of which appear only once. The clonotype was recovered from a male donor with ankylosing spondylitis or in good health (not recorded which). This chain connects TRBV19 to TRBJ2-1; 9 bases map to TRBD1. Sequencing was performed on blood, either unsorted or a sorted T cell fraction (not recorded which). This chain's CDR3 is CASTDRGSYNEQFF. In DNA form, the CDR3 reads TGTGCCAGTACGGACAGGGGCTCCTACAATGAGCAGTTCTTC.